This T cell receptor (beta chain) was sequenced for a study of shared clonotypes between healthy human individuals. The table came from immunoSEQ multiplex PCR; TCRdb's copy has only in-frame clones and leaves some out. This table has about 490,000 clones, 78% appearing once. Germline V gives CDR1 LNHNV, CDR2 YYDKDF (reference sequence). There are 17 residues in the CDR3. V was shortened by 3 bases and J by 2 bases, with 17 bases between the two germline ends. This TCR derives from a woman aged 40 to 49 in good health. Some clones in this sample may be carry-over from other donors' samples. The chain carries TRBV15 and TRBJ1-5; a possible D gene is TRBD1 (5 bases). The specimen was PBMCs. The CDR3 reads CATSSRDLGGGNQPQHF. Here the CDR3 DNA reads TGTGCCACCAGCAGCCGAGATTTGGGAGGGGGCAATCAGCCCCAGCATTTT.